Included here is one T cell receptor (beta chain) sequence, with context. Its antigen is not yet known. Nothing much larger sits one base from this clone, and base qualities are not available. TCRbeta CDR3 regions were amplified from genomic DNA using the immunoSEQ Assay, a bias-controlled multiplex PCR. Processing in the source paper ran as follows. The number of nucleated cells in each sample was estimated from the amplification of reference gene primers within the assay. Sequence reads were collapsed and filtered to measure the absolute abundance of every unique TCRbeta CDR3 rearrangement. For each sample, productive Simpson clonality was calculated as the square root of Simpson's diversity index across productive rearrangements. In TCRdb, the immuneACCESS table is reduced to in-frame sequences with V and J assigned. These tables do not hold every clone; where another copy was compared, an unresolved V gene accounts for under half, and the others remain unexplained. The V and J calls and clone size come from that table; D and trimming were worked out from the DNA. The sample data list around 360,000 clones, and 80% to 90% of these were observed just once. Jointly, the top ten make up less than 11% of the sample.

The data stem from a study of blood T cell repertoires in COVID-19 (dated by TCRdb to about 2020). With respect to the entire study: Collaborator samples came from the United States, Italy and Spain and covered acute and convalescent phases of COVID-19. The repertoires were released in a freely available public database intended as a resource for research on the immune response to SARS-CoV-2. The samples were drawn from the first 160 participants of the ongoing ImmuneRACE study and from 1,254 subjects provided by 6 global collaborators. The material from the prospective study consisted of cDNA or gDNA derived from T cells, B-cell-depleted T cells, or PBMCs. Nearly every sample came with metadata listing a de-identified subject ID, COVID-19 status, age in years and sex. The dataset comprised deeply sampled blood TCRbeta repertoires from subjects exposed to, actively infected with, or recovered from COVID-19. HLA class I and class II types, where available, came from metadata supplied by the sample provider rather than from assay-based typing. Findings and caveats that apply to the study as a whole: Clinical and demographic metadata were provided uncurated, with the amount varying by source and participant.

Trimming removed 5 bases from V and 9 bases from J; the gene matches leave 4 bases unexplained. Based on the germline V gene, the CDR1 and CDR2 sequences are SGHTA and FQGNSA. Spanning cysteine to phenylalanine, the CDR3 consists of 12 amino acids. Just the 36-base CDR3 DNA is kept, in frame starting at base 1. One collaborating source in Seattle enrolled patients while the patients were actively infected and followed the patients over time throughout the course of disease. Whole blood was collected in K2EDTA tubes by collaborating institutions according to the institutions' own protocols. For TCRbeta analysis, collaborators shipped samples as frozen whole blood, isolated PBMCs, or DNA extracted from either of those sample types.

The sequencing sample was made of peripheral blood. The receptor was derived from a woman aged 25 to 45 with COVID-19, enrolled during active disease. The sequence joins TRBV7-2 to TRBJ2-4; TRBD2 agrees with 7 junctional bases. The nucleotides read TGTGCCAGCAGCCGGGGGGTTGGCATTCAGTACTTC. It translates as CASSRGVGIQYF. With the rest looked up from the reference TRBV7-2 and TRBJ2-4 genes rather than sequenced, the full variable domain is GAGVSQSPSNKVTEKGKDVELRCDPISGHTALYWYRQSLGQGLEFLIYFQGNSAPDKSGLPSDRFSAERTGGSVSTLTIQRTQQEDSAVYLCASSRGVGIQYFGAGTRLSVL.